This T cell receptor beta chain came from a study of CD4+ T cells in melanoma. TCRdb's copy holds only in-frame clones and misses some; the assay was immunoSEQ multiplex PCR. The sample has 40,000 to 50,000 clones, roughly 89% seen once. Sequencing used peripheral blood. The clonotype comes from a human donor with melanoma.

In nucleotides, the CDR3 is TGTGCCAGCAGCTTAGTCAGTCCGGCAGGGGGCTCCTACAATGAGCAGTTCTTC. Translation: CASSLVSPAGGSYNEQFF. This chain connects TRBV7-3 to TRBJ2-1; 7 nucleotides align to TRBD1. The J segment lost 0 bases and the V segment lost 2 bases, leaving 10 bases of the junction unmatched. The CDR3 extends over 18 amino acids. Germline CDR1 SGHTA, CDR2 FQGTGA.